This T cell receptor beta chain was profiled in a study of cytomegalovirus exposure and HLA in healthy donors. Study in general: As an earlier analysis found, 150 million to 200 million T cells yielded fewer than 130 million unique TCR beta sequences. Study-level results: Exclusion applied to some V segments, including TRBV6-2 and TRBV6-3, as they were indistinguishable. The dataset shows that most TCR sequences were rare, while some public TCRs occurred in many donors.

With respect to this clone: Its matching antigen is unknown.

Researchers ran the PCR with 60 Vbeta and 13 Jbeta primers. The table came from immunoSEQ multiplex PCR; TCRdb's copy has only in-frame clones and leaves some out. The sample lists roughly 99,000 clones; 60% to 75% were seen once. Although they were nominally healthy when sampled, donors likely had unrecorded immune exposures. Germline-derived CDR1 and CDR2 are MGHRA and YSYEKL. Losses at the gene ends were 1 base for V and 1 base for J; bases not matched to a gene: 0. This CDR3 has 15 residues. This TCR derives from a man between 25 and 39 years old in good health and CMV-seronegative. Source material: PBMCs. The chain has TRBV4-1 and TRBJ1-1, with 10 bases lining up with TRBD1. This chain's CDR3 is CASSQGTGGNTEAFF. In DNA form, the CDR3 reads TGCGCCAGCAGCCAAGGGACAGGGGGGAACACTGAAGCTTTCTTT.